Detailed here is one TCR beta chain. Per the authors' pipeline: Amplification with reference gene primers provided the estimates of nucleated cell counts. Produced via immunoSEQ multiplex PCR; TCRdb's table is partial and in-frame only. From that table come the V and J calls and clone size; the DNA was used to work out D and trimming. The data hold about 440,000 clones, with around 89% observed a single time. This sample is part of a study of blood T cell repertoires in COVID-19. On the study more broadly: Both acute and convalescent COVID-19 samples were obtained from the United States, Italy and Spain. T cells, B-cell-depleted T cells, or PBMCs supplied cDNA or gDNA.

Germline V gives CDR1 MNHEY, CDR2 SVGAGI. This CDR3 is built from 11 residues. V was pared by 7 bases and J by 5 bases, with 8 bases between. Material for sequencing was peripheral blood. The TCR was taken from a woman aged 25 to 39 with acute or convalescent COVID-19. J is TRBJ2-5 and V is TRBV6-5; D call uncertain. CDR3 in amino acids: CASKYGETQYF. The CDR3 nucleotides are TGTGCCAGCAAGTACGGGGAGACCCAGTACTTC.